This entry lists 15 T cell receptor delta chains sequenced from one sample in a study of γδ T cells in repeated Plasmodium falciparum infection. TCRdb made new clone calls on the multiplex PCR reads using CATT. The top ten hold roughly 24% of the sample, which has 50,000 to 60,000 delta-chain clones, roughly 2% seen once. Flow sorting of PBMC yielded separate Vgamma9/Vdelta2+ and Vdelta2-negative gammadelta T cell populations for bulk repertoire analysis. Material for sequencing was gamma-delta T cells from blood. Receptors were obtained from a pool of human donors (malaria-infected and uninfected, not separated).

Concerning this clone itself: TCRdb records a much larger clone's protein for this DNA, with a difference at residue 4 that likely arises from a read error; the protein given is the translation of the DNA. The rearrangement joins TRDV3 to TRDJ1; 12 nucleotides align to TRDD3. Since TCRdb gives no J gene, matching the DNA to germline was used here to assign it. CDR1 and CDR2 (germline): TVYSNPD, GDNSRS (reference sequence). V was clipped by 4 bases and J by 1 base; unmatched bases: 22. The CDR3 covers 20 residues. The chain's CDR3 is CASNSYQGAGGYEATDKLIF. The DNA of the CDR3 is TGTGCCTCCAATTCTTATCAGGGTGCTGGGGGATACGAGGCCACCGATAAACTCATCTTT.

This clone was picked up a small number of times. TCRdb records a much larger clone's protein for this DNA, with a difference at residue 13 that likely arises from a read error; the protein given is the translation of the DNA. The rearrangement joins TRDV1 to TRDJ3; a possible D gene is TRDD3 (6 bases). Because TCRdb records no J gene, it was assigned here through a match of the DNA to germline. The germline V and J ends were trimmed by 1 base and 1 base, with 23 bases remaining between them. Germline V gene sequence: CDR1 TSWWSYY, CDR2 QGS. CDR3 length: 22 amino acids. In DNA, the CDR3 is TGTGCTCTTGGGGAACATGGCCTCAGGAGGGATATTAGATCCTGGGACACCCGACAGATGTTTTTC. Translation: CALGEHGLRRDIRSWDTRQMFF.

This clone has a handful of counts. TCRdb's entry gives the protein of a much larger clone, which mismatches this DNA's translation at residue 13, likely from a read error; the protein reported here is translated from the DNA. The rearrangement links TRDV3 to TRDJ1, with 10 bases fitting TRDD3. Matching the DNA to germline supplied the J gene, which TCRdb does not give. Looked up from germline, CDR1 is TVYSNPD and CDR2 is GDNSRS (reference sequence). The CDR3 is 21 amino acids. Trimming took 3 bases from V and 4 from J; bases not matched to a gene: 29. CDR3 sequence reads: CAFLPSSFILGDVAGNDKLIF. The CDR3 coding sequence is TGTGCCTTCCTTCCCTCCTCCTTCATACTGGGGGATGTCGCGGGAAACGATAAACTCATCTTT.

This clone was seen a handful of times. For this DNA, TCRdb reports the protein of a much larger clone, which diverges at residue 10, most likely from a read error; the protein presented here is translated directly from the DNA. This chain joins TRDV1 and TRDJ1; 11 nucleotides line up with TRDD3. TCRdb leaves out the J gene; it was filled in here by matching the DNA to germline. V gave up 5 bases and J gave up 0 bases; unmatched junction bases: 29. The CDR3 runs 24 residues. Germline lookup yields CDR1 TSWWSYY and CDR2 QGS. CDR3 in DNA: TGTGCTCTTGGGCACTACATACCCGTTTACGACTGGGGGATAGTGGACCTGTACACCGATAAACTCATCTTT. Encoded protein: CALGHYIPVYDWGIVDLYTDKLIF.

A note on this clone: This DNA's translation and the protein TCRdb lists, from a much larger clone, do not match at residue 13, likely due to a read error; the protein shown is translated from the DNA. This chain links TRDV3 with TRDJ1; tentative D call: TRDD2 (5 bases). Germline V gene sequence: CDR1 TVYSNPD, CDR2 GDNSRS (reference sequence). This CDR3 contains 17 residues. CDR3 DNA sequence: TGTGCCTCTACTTCTTCCCGGCTTCACACCCACACCGCTAAACTCATCTTT. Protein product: CASTSSRLHTHTAKLIF. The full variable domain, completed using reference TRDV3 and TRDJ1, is CDKVTQSSPDQTVASGSEVVLLCTYDTVYSNPDLFWYRIRPDYSFQFVFYGDNSRSEGADFTQGRFSVKHILTQKAFHLVISPVRTEDSATYYCASTSSRLHTHTAKLIFGKGTRVTVEP.

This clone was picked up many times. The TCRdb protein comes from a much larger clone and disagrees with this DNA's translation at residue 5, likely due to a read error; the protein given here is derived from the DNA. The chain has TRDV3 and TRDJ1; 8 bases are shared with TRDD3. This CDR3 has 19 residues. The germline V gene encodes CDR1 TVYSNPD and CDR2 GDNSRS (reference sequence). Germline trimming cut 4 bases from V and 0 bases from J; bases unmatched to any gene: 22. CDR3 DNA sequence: TGTGCCTCCTTTCCTCCTCCACACGGGGATACTGGGTACACCGATAAACTCATCTTT. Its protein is CASFPPPHGDTGYTDKLIF.

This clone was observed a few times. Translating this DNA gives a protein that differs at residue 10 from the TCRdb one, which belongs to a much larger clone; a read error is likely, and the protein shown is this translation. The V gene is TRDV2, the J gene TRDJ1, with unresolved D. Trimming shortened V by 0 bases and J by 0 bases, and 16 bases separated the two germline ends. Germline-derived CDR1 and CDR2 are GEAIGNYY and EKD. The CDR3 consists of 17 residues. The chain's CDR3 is CACDTVDKGIHTDKLIF. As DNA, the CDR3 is TGTGCCTGTGACACCGTCGATAAAGGTATACACACCGATAAACTCATCTTT.

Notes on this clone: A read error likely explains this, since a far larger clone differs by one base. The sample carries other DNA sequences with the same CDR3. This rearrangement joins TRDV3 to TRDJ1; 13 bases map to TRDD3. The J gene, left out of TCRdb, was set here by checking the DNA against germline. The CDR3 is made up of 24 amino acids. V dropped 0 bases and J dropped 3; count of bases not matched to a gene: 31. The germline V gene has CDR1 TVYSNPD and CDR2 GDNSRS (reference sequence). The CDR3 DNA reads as TGTGCCTTTAGCTTACCAGACCAGGGCCTTCCTACCAGCACTGGGGGATACGAGGCCGATAAACTCATCTTT. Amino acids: CAFSLPDQGLPTSTGGYEADKLIF.

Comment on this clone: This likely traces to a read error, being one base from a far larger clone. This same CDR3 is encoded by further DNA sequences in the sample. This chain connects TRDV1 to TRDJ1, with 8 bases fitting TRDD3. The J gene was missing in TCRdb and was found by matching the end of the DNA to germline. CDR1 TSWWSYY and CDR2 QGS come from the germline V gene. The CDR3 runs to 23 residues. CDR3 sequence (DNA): TGCGCTCTTGGGGAAACGACTCTTTCCATACTGGGGGTATCTGGCCCTGTGGGAAATAAACTCATCTTT. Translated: CALGETTLSILGVSGPVGNKLIF.

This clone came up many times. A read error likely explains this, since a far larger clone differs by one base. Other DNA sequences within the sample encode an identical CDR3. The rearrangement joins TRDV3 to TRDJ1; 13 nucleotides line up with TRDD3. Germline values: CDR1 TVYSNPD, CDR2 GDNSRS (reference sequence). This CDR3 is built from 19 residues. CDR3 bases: TGTGCCTTGGGCCCTCCTACGTACTGGGGGATACGGGGACCAGATAAACTCATCTTC. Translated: CALGPPTYWGIRGPDKLIF.

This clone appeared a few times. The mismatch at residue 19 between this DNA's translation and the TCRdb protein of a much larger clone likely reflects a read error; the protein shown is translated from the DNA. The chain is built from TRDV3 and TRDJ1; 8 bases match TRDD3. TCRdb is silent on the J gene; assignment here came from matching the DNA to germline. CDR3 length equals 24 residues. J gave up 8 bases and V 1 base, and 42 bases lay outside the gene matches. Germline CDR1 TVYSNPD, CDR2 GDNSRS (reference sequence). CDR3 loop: CAFKGGPSAGIKTPVYWGVQKLIF. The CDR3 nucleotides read TGTGCCTTTAAGGGGGGACCTTCCGCCGGTATAAAAACTCCCGTATACTGGGGGGTACAAAAACTCATCTTT.

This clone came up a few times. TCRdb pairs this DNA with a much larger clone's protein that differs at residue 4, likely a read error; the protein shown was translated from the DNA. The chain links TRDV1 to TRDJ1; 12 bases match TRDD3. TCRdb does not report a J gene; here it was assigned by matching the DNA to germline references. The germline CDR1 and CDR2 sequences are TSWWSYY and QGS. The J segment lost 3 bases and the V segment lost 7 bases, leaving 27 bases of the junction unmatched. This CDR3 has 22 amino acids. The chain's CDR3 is CALEDPPYAGTGGYKGPDKLIF. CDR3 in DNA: TGTGCTCTTGAGGACCCTCCCTACGCCGGTACTGGGGGATACAAGGGCCCCGATAAACTCATCTTT.

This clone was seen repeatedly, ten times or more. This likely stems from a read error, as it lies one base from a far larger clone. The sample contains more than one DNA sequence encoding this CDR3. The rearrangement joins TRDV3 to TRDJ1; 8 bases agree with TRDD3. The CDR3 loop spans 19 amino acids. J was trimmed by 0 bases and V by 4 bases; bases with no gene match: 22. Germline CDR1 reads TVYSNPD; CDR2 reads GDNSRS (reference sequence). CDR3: CASFLPPHGDTGYTDKLIF. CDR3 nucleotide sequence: TGTGCCTCCTTTCTTCCTCCGCACGGGGATACTGGGTACACCGATAAACTCATCTTT.

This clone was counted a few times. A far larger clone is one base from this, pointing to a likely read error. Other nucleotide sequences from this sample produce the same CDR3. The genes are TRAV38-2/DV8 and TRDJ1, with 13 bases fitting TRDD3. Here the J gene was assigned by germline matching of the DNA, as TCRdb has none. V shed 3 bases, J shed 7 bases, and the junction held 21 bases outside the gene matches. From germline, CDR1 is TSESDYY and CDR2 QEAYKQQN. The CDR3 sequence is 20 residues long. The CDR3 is CAYRNKPAYWGIRGAGKLIF. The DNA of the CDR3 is TGTGCTTATAGGAACAAACCTGCATACTGGGGGATACGGGGCGCCGGTAAACTCATCTTT.

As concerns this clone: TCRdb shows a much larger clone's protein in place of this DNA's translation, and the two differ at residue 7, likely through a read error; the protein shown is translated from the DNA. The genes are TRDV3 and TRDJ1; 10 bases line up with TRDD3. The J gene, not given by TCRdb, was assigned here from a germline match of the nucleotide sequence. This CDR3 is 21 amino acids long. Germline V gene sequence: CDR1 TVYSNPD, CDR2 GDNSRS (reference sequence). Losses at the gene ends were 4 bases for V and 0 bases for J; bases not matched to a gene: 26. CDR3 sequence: CAWGSTKRYWGIPSNTDKLIF. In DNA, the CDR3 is TGTGCCTGGGGGTCGACGAAGAGGTACTGGGGGATCCCCTCCAACACCGATAAACTCATCTTT.